These 11 T cell receptor beta chains were sequenced from one sample in a study of regulatory T cells in long-lasting Graves disease. As to time point: newly diagnosed GD, antithyroid drugs for less than 3 months. PBMC-extracted RNA yielded the TCR library. In building TCR beta libraries, iRepertoire HTBI primers were used together with Arm-PCR of CDR3 regions. MiXCR, run by TCRdb on the multiplex PCR reads, gives a single entry per CDR3 protein. This sample has about 540,000 distinct CDR3 sequences, with less than 15% found just once. These records were also assigned to another study, of T cells in Graves' hyperthyroidism and ophthalmopathy.

This specimen was peripheral blood mononuclear cells (PBMCs), taken at new diagnosis, from a patient treated with antithyroid drugs. The receptor set was obtained from a man younger than 45 with Graves disease.

CDR3 in amino acids: CASSPQGTGLFEQYF. The CDR3 nucleotides are TGTGCCAGCTCACCACAGGGGACAGGGCTTTTCGAGCAGTACTTC. The rearrangement links TRBV18 to TRBJ2-7; 9 positions match TRBD1. Germline lookup yields CDR1 KGHSH and CDR2 LQKENI. There are 15 residues in the CDR3. V was clipped by 1 base and J by 6 bases; unmatched bases: 7.

Details on this clonotype: A single base separates this from a much larger clone, so it may be a read error. The chain uses TRBV3-1 and TRBJ1-2, with 8 bases identical to TRBD1. The CDR3 sequence is 16 residues long. Losses at the gene ends were 4 bases for V and 3 bases for J; bases not matched to a gene: 10. Germline V gene sequence: CDR1 LGHDT, CDR2 YNNKEL (reference sequence). The CDR3 sequence: CASSPRTGRDDYGYTF. The CDR3, as DNA: TGTGCCAGCAGCCCACGGACAGGGAGAGATGACTATGGCTACACCTTC.

The chain carries TRBV6-1 and TRBJ1-6, with 7 bases identical to TRBD1. The CDR3 is 16 residues long. J was trimmed by 5 bases and V by 5 bases; bases with no gene match: 9. Germline V lookup: CDR1 MNHNS, CDR2 SASEGT. The CDR3 spells CASSPRTGPNNSPLHF. CDR3 nucleotide sequence: TGTGCCAGCAGTCCCCGGACAGGCCCCAATAATTCACCCCTCCACTTT.

This clonotype was detected a few times. This rearrangement joins TRBV27 to TRBJ1-5; D perhaps matches TRBD1 (5 bases). The CDR3 is made up of 13 amino acids. The V gene's germline CDR1 is MNHEY and CDR2 SMNVEV (reference sequence). With 1 base removed from V and 6 bases from J, the gap between germline ends came to 7 bases. The CDR3 coding sequence is TGTGCCAGCAGTTTATTGGGGGGTCAGCCCCAGCATTTT. This translates into CASSLLGGQPQHF.

Details on this clonotype: A far more abundant clone sits one base away, making this likely a read error. V and J are TRBV10-3 and TRBJ2-2; D gene unclear. Trimming left V 4 bases short and J 1 base short, with 7 bases between. This CDR3 has 14 residues. From germline, CDR1 is ENHRY and CDR2 SYGVKD. CDR3 nucleotides: TGTGCCATCAGTGCCCAGGTGAACACCGGGGAGCTGTTTTTT. It is translated as CAISAQVNTGELFF.

The chain uses TRBV9 and TRBJ2-3, with D unresolved. V shed 0 bases and J shed 3 bases, with 14 bases lying between them. The V gene's germline CDR1 is SGDLS and CDR2 YYNGEE. CDR3 size: 16 residues. In DNA, the CDR3 is TGTGCCAGCAGCGTAGAAGGGTGGAAGGTTACAGATACGCAGTATTTT. Its protein is CASSVEGWKVTDTQYF.

On this clonotype itself: Compared with germline, one end of the junction differs, possibly owing to a read error. The chain carries TRBV5-1 and TRBJ2-1; D remains unclear. CDR1 is SGHRS and CDR2 is YFSETQ in the germline V gene. The CDR3 loop spans 17 amino acids. The CDR3 region has the DNA TGCGCCAGCAGCTTGGCCGGCTACACGAGCTCCTACAATAAGCAGTTCTTC. This sequence encodes CASSLAGYTSSYNKQFF.

This clonotype was observed a handful of times. This chain links TRBV5-6 with TRBJ2-1; a weak D match, TRBD1 (6 bases). Germline V gives CDR1 SGHDT, CDR2 YYEEEE. The V gene lost 5 bases and the J gene lost 9 bases, with 12 bases spanning the gap. The CDR3 runs 12 residues. This CDR3 is CASRVTGTEQFF. DNA of the CDR3: TGTGCCAGCAGGGTTACAGGGACTGAGCAGTTCTTC.

Ten or more counts support this clonotype. The chain is built from TRBV6-5 and TRBJ2-5, with D perhaps matching TRBD2 (6 bases). The V gene lost 4 bases and the J gene lost 3 bases, with 15 bases spanning the gap. This CDR3 is 15 amino acids long. CDR1 MNHEY and CDR2 SVGAGI come from the germline V gene. DNA of the CDR3: TGTGCCAGCAGTTCCACGGAGGGCCGTAAAGAGACCCAGTACTTC. Translation gives CASSSTEGRKETQYF.

This clonotype was detected ten times or more. CDR3 DNA: TGTGCCAGCAGTTTTATCTCGCGCACAGATACGCAGTATTTT. Translation gives CASSFISRTDTQYF. This chain uses TRBV27 with TRBJ2-3, with D uncertain. Germline assignment: CDR1 MNHEY and CDR2 SMNVEV (reference sequence). Trimming pared 3 bases from V and 1 base from J, leaving 8 bases between. The CDR3 totals 14 residues.

To note about this clonotype: A much larger clone lies one base from this, so it may be a read error. This chain connects TRBV12-3 or TRBV12-4 to TRBJ2-2; D tentatively reads TRBD1 or TRBD2 (6 bases each). The V end was cut by 2 bases, the J end by 6 bases, with 13 bases between. The CDR3 spans 15 residues. In DNA, the CDR3 is TGTGCCAGCAGTTTAAGGGGGGCTGGCGCCGGGGAGCTGTTTTTT. This encodes CASSLRGAGAGELFF.